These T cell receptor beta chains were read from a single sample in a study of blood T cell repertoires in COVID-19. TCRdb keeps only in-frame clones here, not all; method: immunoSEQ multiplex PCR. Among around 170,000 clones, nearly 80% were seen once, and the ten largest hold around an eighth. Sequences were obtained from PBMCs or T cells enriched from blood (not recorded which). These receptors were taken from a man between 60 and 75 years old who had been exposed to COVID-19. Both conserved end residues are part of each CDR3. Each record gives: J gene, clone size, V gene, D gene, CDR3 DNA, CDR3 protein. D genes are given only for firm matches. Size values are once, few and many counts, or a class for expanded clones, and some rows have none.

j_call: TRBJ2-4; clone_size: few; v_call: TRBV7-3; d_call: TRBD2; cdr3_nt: TGTGCCAGCAGCCGGCAAACTAGCGGACCTAAAAACATTCAGTACTTC; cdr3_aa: CASSRQTSGPKNIQYF
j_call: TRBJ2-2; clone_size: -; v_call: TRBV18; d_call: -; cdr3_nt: TGTGCCAGCTCACCAATAAGCCCGGGCACCGGGGAGCTGTTTTTT; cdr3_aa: CASSPISPGTGELFF
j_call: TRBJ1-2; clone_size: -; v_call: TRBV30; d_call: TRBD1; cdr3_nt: TGTGCCTGGAGTGTACGGACAGGGGCTGGCTACACCTTC; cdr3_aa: CAWSVRTGAGYTF
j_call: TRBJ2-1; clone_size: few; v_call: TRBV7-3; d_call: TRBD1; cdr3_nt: TGTGCCAGCAGCCTCACAGGGGTCTCCTACAATGAGCAGTTCTTC; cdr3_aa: CASSLTGVSYNEQFF
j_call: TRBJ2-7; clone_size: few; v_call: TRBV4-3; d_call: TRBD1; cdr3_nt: TGCGCCAGCAGCCAAGAGTGGGCAGGGGGCAAGTACTTC; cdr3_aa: CASSQEWAGGKYF
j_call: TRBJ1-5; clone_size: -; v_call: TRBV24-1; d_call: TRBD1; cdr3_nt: TGTGCCACCAGTGATGACCGGGACAGGGGAGGCAATCAGCCCCAGCATTTT; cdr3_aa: CATSDDRDRGGNQPQHF
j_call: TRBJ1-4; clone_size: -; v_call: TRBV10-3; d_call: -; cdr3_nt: TGTGCCATCAGGGAGACAGCAACTAATGAAAAACTGTTTTTT; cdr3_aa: CAIRETATNEKLFF
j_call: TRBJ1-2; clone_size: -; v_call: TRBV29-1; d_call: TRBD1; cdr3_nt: TGCAGCGTTGAATCGGGACAGAGCTATGGCTACACCTTC; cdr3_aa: CSVESGQSYGYTF
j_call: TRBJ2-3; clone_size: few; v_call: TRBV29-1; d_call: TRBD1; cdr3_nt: TGCAGCGAGCTGACAGGGTCAGCAGATACGCAGTATTTT; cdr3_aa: CSELTGSADTQYF
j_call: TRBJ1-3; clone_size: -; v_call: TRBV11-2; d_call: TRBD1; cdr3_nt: TGTGCCAGCAGCTCGCTCGGACAGGGGCCCTCTGGAAACACCATATATTTT; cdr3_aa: CASSSLGQGPSGNTIYF
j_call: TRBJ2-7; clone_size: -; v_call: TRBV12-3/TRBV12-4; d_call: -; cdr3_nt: TGTGCCAGCAGCCCCCGGCGACACTACGAGCAGTACTTC; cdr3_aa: CASSPRRHYEQYF
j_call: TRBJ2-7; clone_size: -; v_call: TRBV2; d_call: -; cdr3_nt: TGTGCCAGCAGTGAAGAAAGAGCCGAGCAGTACTTC; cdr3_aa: CASSEERAEQYF
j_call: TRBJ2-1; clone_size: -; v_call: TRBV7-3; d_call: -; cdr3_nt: TGTGCCAGCAGCTTAACCTCCCGGAGCTCCTACAATGAGCAGTTCTTC; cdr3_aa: CASSLTSRSSYNEQFF
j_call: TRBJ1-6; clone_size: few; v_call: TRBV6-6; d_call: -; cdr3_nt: TGTGCCAGCAGTACCCAGGGGAGGGATTCACCCCTCCACTTT; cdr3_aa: CASSTQGRDSPLHF
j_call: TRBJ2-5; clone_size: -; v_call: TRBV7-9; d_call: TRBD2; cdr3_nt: TGTGCCAGCAGCCCCTCCCCGCTAGCGGGAAACTTGAGGGAAGAGACCCAGTACTTC; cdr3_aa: CASSPSPLAGNLREETQYF
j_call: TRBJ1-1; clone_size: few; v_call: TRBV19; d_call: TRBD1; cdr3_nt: TGTGCCAGCCGACAAGGGGCAGGGGGCGCCAGCACTGAAGCTTTCTTT; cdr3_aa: CASRQGAGGASTEAFF
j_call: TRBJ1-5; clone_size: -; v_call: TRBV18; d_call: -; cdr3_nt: TGTGCCAGCTCACCCCCGGGGGGCAGGGAAAATCAGCCCCAGCATTTT; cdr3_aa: CASSPPGGRENQPQHF
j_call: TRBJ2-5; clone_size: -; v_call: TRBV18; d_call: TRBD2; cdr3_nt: TGTGCCAGCTCACCGGGGACTAGCGGCTCCTACTTC; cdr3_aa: CASSPGTSGSYF
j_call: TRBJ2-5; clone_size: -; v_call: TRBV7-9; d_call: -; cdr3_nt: TGTGCCAGCAGGCCAACTCATACCCCCCAAGAGACCCAGTACTTC; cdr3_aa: CASRPTHTPQETQYF
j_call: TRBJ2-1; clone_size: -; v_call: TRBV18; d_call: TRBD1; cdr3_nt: TGTGCCAGCTCACTAAACGGGCAGGGGGCGGCCAATGAGCAGTTCTTC; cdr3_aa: CASSLNGQGAANEQFF
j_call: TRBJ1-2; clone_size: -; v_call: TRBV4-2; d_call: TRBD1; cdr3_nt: TGTGCCAGCAGCCAAGACACAGGGGGCGCCAGCTATGGCTACACCTTC; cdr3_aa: CASSQDTGGASYGYTF
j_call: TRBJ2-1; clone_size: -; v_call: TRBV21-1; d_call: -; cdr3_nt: TGTGCCAGCCCCCATCCCGGACTAGCGATGAAGGATGAGCAGTTCTTC; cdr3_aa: CASPHPGLAMKDEQFF
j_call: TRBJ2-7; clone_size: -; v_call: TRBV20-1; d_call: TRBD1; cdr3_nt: TGCAGTGCGGACAGGGGCGGTGAGCAGTACTTC; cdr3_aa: CSADRGGEQYF
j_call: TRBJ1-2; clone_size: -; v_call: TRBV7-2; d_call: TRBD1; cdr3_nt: TGTGCCAGCAGCGATTACAGGGGCACGGGCTATGGCTACACCTTC; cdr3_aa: CASSDYRGTGYGYTF
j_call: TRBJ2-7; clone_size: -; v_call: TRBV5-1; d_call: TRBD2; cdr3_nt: TGCGCCAGCAGTCAGGGACTAGCGGGAGAGGAGCTGTACTTC; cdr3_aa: CASSQGLAGEELYF